This passage covers 18 T cell receptor beta chains from one sample sequenced in a study of Graves' ophthalmopathy and Graves' hyperthyroidism. The TCR beta CDR3 regions underwent amplification from RNA transcripts. A first-round RT-PCR used HTBI primers, followed by a second-round multiplex PCR. TCRdb ran MiXCR on the multiplex PCR reads and lists one entry per CDR3 protein. The sample records over a million distinct CDR3 sequences, less than 45% being singletons. Sequencing was carried out using peripheral blood or thyroid tissue (not recorded which). The source of these receptors is an adult man with Graves' hyperthyroidism.

This clonotype was counted ten times or more. The CDR3 nucleotides are TGTGCCACCAGCAGAGAACAGGACAGGGCGGACCAGCCCCAGCATTTT. This gives the protein CATSREQDRADQPQHF. The chain carries TRBV15 and TRBJ1-5; 8 nucleotides match TRBD1. The CDR3 spans 16 residues. From germline, CDR1 is LNHNV and CDR2 YYDKDF (reference sequence). Trimming took 0 bases from V and 7 from J; bases not matched to a gene: 8.

The table lists this clonotype with many counts. CDR3 amino acids: CASSMEDGRNEKLFF. The DNA for the CDR3 is TGTGCCAGTAGTATGGAGGACGGGCGAAATGAAAAACTGTTTTTT. This sequence joins TRBV19 and TRBJ1-4; D is undetermined. Trimming took off 3 bases at V and 5 bases at J, with 13 bases between the two ends. Germline lookup yields CDR1 LNHDA and CDR2 SQIVND (reference sequence). This CDR3 is built from 15 residues.

The chain carries TRBV2 and TRBJ1-6, with D tentatively TRBD1 (5 bases). Germline CDR1 and CDR2: SNHLY and FYNNEI. This CDR3 has 13 amino acids. The germline V and J ends were trimmed by 4 bases and 6 bases, with 7 bases remaining between them. The CDR3 DNA reads TGTGCCAGCAGTGGAGGGGTTAATTCACCCCTCCACTTT. It yields the protein CASSGGVNSPLHF.

This chain uses TRBV15 with TRBJ1-1; D is unclear. Trimming pared 2 bases from V and 3 bases from J, leaving 13 bases between. CDR1 LNHNV and CDR2 YYDKDF come from the germline V gene (reference sequence). This CDR3 has 15 amino acids. The CDR3 here is CATSRPPGGDTEAFF. As DNA, the CDR3 is TGTGCCACCAGCAGACCACCCGGCGGGGACACTGAAGCTTTCTTT.

This clonotype occurred many times. The rearrangement joins TRBV7-7 to TRBJ2-2; D remains unclear. Trimming left V 6 bases short and J 1 base short, with 9 bases between. Germline V gene sequence: CDR1 SSHAT, CDR2 FNYEAQ (reference sequence). CDR3 length: 14 amino acids. The CDR3 protein is CASSYDMNTGELFF. The DNA of the CDR3 is TGTGCCAGCAGTTACGACATGAACACCGGGGAGCTGTTTTTT.

This clonotype has a count of ten or more. The chain combines TRBV24-1 with TRBJ2-2; 7 bases match TRBD2. V shed 2 bases, J shed 1 base, and the junction held 6 bases outside the gene matches. Germline loops: CDR1 KGHDR, CDR2 SFDVKD. CDR3 size: 17 residues. As DNA, the CDR3 is TGTGCCACCAGTGATTCCCTGACTAGCTTGAACACCGGGGAGCTGTTTTTT. Protein sequence: CATSDSLTSLNTGELFF.

J is TRBJ1-6 and V is TRBV19; no definite D call. V gave up 9 bases and J gave up 8 bases, with 11 bases separating them. This CDR3 contains 12 residues. Germline V gene lookup returns CDR1 LNHDA and CDR2 SQIVND (reference sequence). The CDR3 sequence is CASQPRDSPLHF. The CDR3 DNA reads as TGTGCCAGCCAACCGAGAGATTCACCCCTCCACTTT.

The chain uses TRBV7-9 and TRBJ2-5; a weak D match, TRBD1 (5 bases). Trimming removed 6 bases at V and 12 bases at J, with 20 bases between. CDR1 SEHNR and CDR2 FQNEAQ come from the germline V gene (reference sequence). This CDR3 spans 13 amino acids. CDR3 protein: CASSLQEHSKEYF. The CDR3 DNA reads TGTGCCAGCAGTTTACAGGAACATAGTAAGGAGTACTTC.

This clonotype was recorded once. The chain carries TRBV7-8 and TRBJ1-5, with 9 bases matching TRBD1. Germline V gene sequence: CDR1 SGHVS, CDR2 FQNEAQ. Trimming took 5 bases from V and 6 from J; bases not matched to a gene: 8. The CDR3 runs to 15 residues. The CDR3 coding sequence is TGTGCCAGCAGCCTAACGGACAGGGGAGGTCAGCCCCAGCATTTT. Translating it yields CASSLTDRGGQPQHF.

Note on this clonotype: This sequence may be a read error, since a much larger clone differs from it by one base. The rearrangement joins TRBV20-1 to TRBJ1-5, with D tentatively TRBD1 (5 bases). Germline CDR1 and CDR2: DFQATT and SNEGSKA (reference sequence). The CDR3 has 14 amino acids. In DNA, the CDR3 is TGCAGTGCTAGCGAAGGGGTGAACAATCAGCCCCAGCGTTTT. It specifies CSASEGVNNQPQRF.

There are many counts of this clonotype. The chain combines TRBV29-1 with TRBJ1-2; weak D call: TRBD1 (5 bases). Trimming took off 5 bases at V and 12 bases at J, with 19 bases between the two ends. Germline CDR1 and CDR2: SQVTM and ANQGSEA. The CDR3 is made up of 12 amino acids. Here the CDR3 DNA reads TGCAGCGTTAGGGACTACACCTCTGGAAACACCTTC. Amino acid sequence: CSVRDYTSGNTF.

This clonotype was detected many times. This chain uses TRBV2 with TRBJ2-7; D may be TRBD2 (6 bases). Trimming shortened V by 0 bases and J by 1 base, and 10 bases separated the two germline ends. The V gene's germline CDR1 is SNHLY and CDR2 FYNNEI. The CDR3 has 15 amino acids. The CDR3 spells CASSEALGGSYEQYF. In DNA form, the CDR3 reads TGTGCCAGCAGTGAAGCGCTTGGAGGGTCCTACGAGCAGTACTTC.

The chain links TRBV7-9 to TRBJ2-7; 10 bases map to TRBD1. The CDR3 is 17 residues long. The V gene's germline CDR1 is SEHNR and CDR2 FQNEAQ (reference sequence). V lost 5 bases, J lost 6 bases, and 16 bases stayed unmatched. The CDR3 reads CASSQLGPGTGVSEQYF. Here the CDR3 DNA reads TGTGCCAGCAGCCAATTAGGTCCCGGGACAGGGGTCTCCGAGCAGTACTTC.

The J gene is TRBJ1-1, the V gene TRBV4-1, with a possible D match to TRBD1 (5 bases). Germline CDR1 and CDR2: MGHRA and YSYEKL. There are 18 residues in the CDR3. The germline V and J ends were trimmed by 0 bases and 3 bases, with 20 bases remaining between them. As DNA, the CDR3 is TGCGCCAGCAGCCAAGATAGAGGCCAGGGTCGTAGGGACACTGAAGCTTTCTTT. Residues: CASSQDRGQGRRDTEAFF.

A remark on this clonotype: One end of the junction does not line up with germline, which may come from a read error. This rearrangement joins TRBV29-1 to TRBJ2-2, with 7 bases aligning to TRBD1. The CDR3 totals 12 residues. Germline V gene sequence: CDR1 SQVTM, CDR2 ANQGSEA. CDR3 in DNA: TGCAGCGTTGGGGGACAGTCCGGGGAGCCGTTTTTT. As protein: CSVGGQSGEPFF.

This clonotype has more than one count but fewer than ten. The chain couples TRBV20-1 to TRBJ2-2, with a possible D match to TRBD1 (5 bases). This CDR3 contains 13 residues. Trimming took 8 bases from V and 1 from J, leaving 11 bases between them. CDR1 and CDR2 (germline): DFQATT, SNEGSKA (reference sequence). In nucleotides, the CDR3 is TGCAGTCTCAGGGTAGGGAACACCGGGGAGCTGTTTTTT. It translates to CSLRVGNTGELFF.

The J gene is TRBJ1-2, the V gene TRBV5-1, with TRBD1 matching over 7 bases. V gave up 5 bases and J gave up 5 bases; unmatched junction bases: 9. The CDR3 has 14 residues. CDR1 and CDR2 (germline): SGHRS, YFSETQ. CDR3 region: CASSDLDREYGYTF. CDR3 DNA sequence: TGCGCCAGCAGTGACCTAGACAGGGAGTATGGCTACACCTTC.

The V gene is TRBV29-1, the J gene TRBJ1-2, with D tentatively TRBD1 (5 bases). The CDR3 is 10 residues long. Between the trimmed V and J ends, which lost 7 bases and 8 bases, there was a span of 11 bases. CDR1 and CDR2 (germline): SQVTM, ANQGSEA. The CDR3 region is CSAVDSGYTF. In nucleotides, the CDR3 is TGCAGCGCAGTCGACAGCGGCTACACCTTC.